The 16 T cell receptor beta chains presented below share a single source sample, sequenced in a study of shared clonotypes between healthy human individuals. TCRdb's table, derived via immunoSEQ multiplex PCR, lists solely in-frame clones and lacks some. Among about 680,000 clones listed, approximately 73% were seen once. Sequenced material: memory CD4+ T cells sorted from blood. Subset indicated: CD45RA-negative fraction. The receptor set was obtained from a woman in her 30s in good health.

This chain's CDR3 is CASSSLPLRETQYF. CDR3 coding DNA: TGTGCCAGCAGTTCCCTCCCGCTCAGGGAGACCCAGTACTTC. The V call is TRBV28, the J call TRBJ2-5; D is undetermined. The V gene lost 4 bases and the J gene lost 5 bases, with 14 bases spanning the gap. Germline assignment: CDR1 MDHEN and CDR2 SYDVKM. The CDR3 extends over 14 amino acids.

CDR3 loop: CASSRELASWYF. CDR3 sequence (DNA): TGTGCCAGCAGTAGAGAACTGGCAAGCTGGTATTTT. The chain uses TRBV28 and TRBJ1-3, with no clear D. This CDR3 has 12 amino acids. Germline CDR1 is MDHEN and CDR2 is SYDVKM. The V end was cut by 5 bases, the J end by 16 bases, with 18 bases between.

The rearrangement links TRBV6-1 to TRBJ2-7; D possibly matches TRBD1 or TRBD2 (5 bases each). Germline loops: CDR1 MNHNS, CDR2 SASEGT. The CDR3 loop spans 15 amino acids. Trimming left V 3 bases short and J 0 bases short, with 12 bases between. The CDR3 DNA sequence: TGTGCCAGCAGTGAGCGAACTAGGGGCTCCTACGAGCAGTACTTC. Translating gives CASSERTRGSYEQYF.

The sample holds a few counts of this clone. The chain carries TRBV4-1 and TRBJ1-3; a possible D gene is TRBD1 (5 bases). Germline-derived CDR1 and CDR2 are MGHRA and YSYEKL. CDR3 size: 16 residues. Trimming took 1 base from V and 0 from J, leaving 10 bases between them. CDR3 region: CASSQGVRASGNTIYF. In DNA form, the CDR3 reads TGCGCCAGCAGCCAAGGGGTCAGGGCCTCTGGAAACACCATATATTTT.

Here the CDR3 reads CASSFETLNTEAFF. The CDR3 DNA sequence: TGTGCCAGCAGCTTCGAAACCTTGAACACTGAAGCTTTCTTT. This chain joins TRBV13 and TRBJ1-1; D is ambiguous. Trimming cost V 3 bases and J 0 bases, with 8 bases left between them. The CDR3 totals 14 residues. The germline gives CDR1 PRHDT, CDR2 FYEKMQ (reference sequence).

This clone came up once. The chain links TRBV2 to TRBJ1-2, with D possibly TRBD1 on 5 matching bases. CDR1 is SNHLY and CDR2 is FYNNEI in the germline V gene. Trimming pared 6 bases from V and 8 bases from J, leaving 10 bases between. The CDR3 runs to 11 residues. DNA of the CDR3: TGTGCCAGCAGGACCCGGGGGGGCTACACCTTC. This codes for CASRTRGGYTF.

This sequence joins TRBV27 and TRBJ2-3, with D maybe TRBD1 (6 bases). The germline V and J ends were trimmed by 2 bases and 6 bases, with 9 bases remaining between them. This CDR3 has 13 residues. Germline V CDR1 and CDR2: MNHEY, SMNVEV (reference sequence). The CDR3 reads CASSLTRGDTQYF. The CDR3, as DNA: TGTGCCAGCAGTTTAACTAGGGGGGATACGCAGTATTTT.

The chain links TRBV28 to TRBJ2-1, with 7 nucleotides matching TRBD2. V dropped 6 bases and J dropped 5; count of bases not matched to a gene: 10. Germline loops: CDR1 MDHEN, CDR2 SYDVKM. The CDR3 totals 15 residues. The CDR3 protein is CASRTWGRDDNEQFF. CDR3 DNA sequence: TGTGCCAGCAGGACGTGGGGGAGGGATGACAATGAGCAGTTCTTC.

The V gene is TRBV6-5, the J gene TRBJ2-7; no reliable D call. CDR3 length: 11 residues. Looked up from germline, CDR1 is MNHEY and CDR2 is SVGAGI. The V end was cut by 5 bases, the J end by 4 bases, with 6 bases between. CDR3 protein: CASSANYEQYF. CDR3 nucleotide sequence: TGTGCCAGCAGTGCCAATTACGAGCAGTACTTC.

The genes are TRBV28 and TRBJ2-5; D call uncertain. The germline gives CDR1 MDHEN, CDR2 SYDVKM. V was clipped by 3 bases and J by 2 bases, with 16 bases between them. The CDR3 contains 16 residues. CDR3 sequence: CASSLARVGKQETQYF. CDR3 DNA sequence: TGTGCCAGCAGTTTGGCAAGAGTGGGAAAACAAGAGACCCAGTACTTC.

The gene calls are TRBV4-1 and TRBJ2-7; 11 positions match TRBD2. Germline trimming cut 1 base from V and 0 bases from J; bases unmatched to any gene: 8. CDR1 and CDR2 (germline): MGHRA, YSYEKL. The CDR3 has 18 residues. CDR3 sequence reads: CASSQGLAGPAGSYEQYF. The CDR3 DNA sequence: TGCGCCAGCAGCCAAGGACTAGCGGGACCCGCGGGCTCCTACGAGCAGTACTTC.

This clone was seen a handful of times. The rearrangement joins TRBV28 to TRBJ1-2, with TRBD1 matching over 7 bases. Germline lookup yields CDR1 MDHEN and CDR2 SYDVKM. The CDR3 length is 15 residues. With V trimmed by 5 bases and J by 3 bases, 9 bases remained unmatched. CDR3 protein: CASSRQGRLHYGYTF. Here the CDR3 DNA reads TGTGCCAGCAGTCGACAGGGCCGTCTACACTATGGCTACACCTTC.

This sequence joins TRBV5-1 and TRBJ2-7, with 8 bases lining up with TRBD2. Losses at the gene ends were 4 bases for V and 7 bases for J; bases not matched to a gene: 16. Germline lookup yields CDR1 SGHRS and CDR2 YFSETQ. CDR3 length equals 16 residues. This chain's CDR3 is CASSTISSGKIGEQYF. The CDR3 bases are TGCGCCAGCAGCACAATTAGTAGCGGGAAGATCGGGGAGCAGTACTTC.

V gene TRBV19 combines with J gene TRBJ2-7, with 11 nucleotides matching TRBD2. The V segment lost 8 bases and the J segment 1 base; nucleotides outside the gene matches: 10. CDR1 LNHDA and CDR2 SQIVND come from the germline V gene (reference sequence). This CDR3 region has 16 residues. The CDR3 sequence is CASGEAGTSGSYEQYF. DNA of the CDR3: TGTGCCAGTGGAGAGGCCGGGACTAGCGGATCCTACGAGCAGTACTTC.

The chain joins TRBV10-1 to TRBJ2-1, with D possibly being TRBD1 or TRBD2 (5 bases each). The V and J ends lost 5 bases and 7 bases respectively, with 18 bases between them. Germline values: CDR1 WNHNN, CDR2 SYGVQD (reference sequence). The CDR3 extends over 15 amino acids. As DNA, the CDR3 is TGCGCCAGCAGTTTCGACAGAGGGGCAATTAATGAGCAGTTCTTC. This gives the protein CASSFDRGAINEQFF.

The V and J genes are TRBV6-5 and TRBJ1-2, with D unclear. Germline assignment: CDR1 MNHEY and CDR2 SVGAGI. V lost 5 bases, J lost 8 bases, and 15 bases lay in between. The CDR3 has 13 amino acids. In DNA form, the CDR3 reads TGTGCCAGCAGTGGTCGACTGGTTGTGGGCTACACCTTC. Protein sequence: CASSGRLVVGYTF.